This T cell receptor (beta chain) was observed in a study of human CD8 memory T cell subsets. CDR1 and CDR2 (germline): MGHRA, YSYEKL. The CDR3 extends over 13 amino acids. Concerning this clonotype: Its specificity is not known.

PBMC were drawn from healthy donors' buffy coats. Whole-study results and caveats: Estimated Chao1 values suggested that diversity was greater among stem-like memory T cells than among precursor exhausted T cells.

Construction of TCR beta libraries was accomplished by means of UMI-labeled 5' RACE. With the 5' RACE reads reprocessed, TCRdb shows one record per CDR3 protein and no DNA. The repertoire table contains 6,000 to 8,000 distinct CDR3 sequences. What was sequenced was CD8+ T cells from PBMCs. The V call is TRBV4-1, the J call TRBJ1-5. The sequence came from a human donor in good health. This chain's CDR3 is CASSQTQNQPQHF.